The clone carrying this T cell receptor (beta chain) was seen a handful of times. The target antigen is unknown. The data derive from a study of cytomegalovirus exposure and HLA in healthy donors. General study findings and limits: In a later analysis, specific HLA alleles were associated with 15,000 to 20,000 TCR beta sequences at a 0.05 false discovery rate. The records held CMV serostatus as the only immune exposure information. In a later analysis, parvovirus B19, influenza, CMV and Epstein-Barr virus appeared linked to several top co-occurrence clusters.

Primers included in the PCR were 60 Vbeta and 13 Jbeta primers. Produced via immunoSEQ multiplex PCR; TCRdb's table is partial and in-frame only. The sample lists under 120,000 clones; 74% were seen once. Looked up from germline, CDR1 is PRHDT and CDR2 is FYEKMQ (reference sequence). The CDR3 sequence is 14 residues long. With 4 bases clipped from V and 5 bases from J, the junction kept 7 bases outside the gene matches. The chain recombines TRBV13 with TRBJ1-1, with 7 bases identical to TRBD1. The sequencing input was PBMCs. This receptor was taken from a man aged 50-60 years in good health and CMV-seropositive. CDR3 sequence (DNA): TGTGCCAGCAGCTCGCGACAGGGTTTGACTGAAGCTTTCTTT. Residues: CASSSRQGLTEAFF.